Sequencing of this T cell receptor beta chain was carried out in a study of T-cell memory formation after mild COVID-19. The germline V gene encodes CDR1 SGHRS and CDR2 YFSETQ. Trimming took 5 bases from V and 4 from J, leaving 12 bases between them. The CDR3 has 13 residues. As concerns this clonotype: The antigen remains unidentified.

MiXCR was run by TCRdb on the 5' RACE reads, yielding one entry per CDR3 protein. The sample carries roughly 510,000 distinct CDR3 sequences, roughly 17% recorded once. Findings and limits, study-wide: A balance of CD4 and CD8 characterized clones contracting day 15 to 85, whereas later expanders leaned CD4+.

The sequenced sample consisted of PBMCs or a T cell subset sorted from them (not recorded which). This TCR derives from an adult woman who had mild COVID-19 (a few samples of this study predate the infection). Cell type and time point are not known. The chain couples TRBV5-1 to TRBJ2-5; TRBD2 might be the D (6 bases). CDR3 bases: TGCGCCAGCAGTTCCGTGGGAGGAGAGACCCAGTACTTC. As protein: CASSSVGGETQYF.